The rows below give T cell receptor beta chains drawn from one sample of a study of cytomegalovirus exposure and HLA in healthy donors. The assay was immunoSEQ multiplex PCR, and TCRdb's table has in-frame clones only and misses some. Counted here are some 170,000 clones, around four fifths occurring once; the ten biggest clones make up 9.7%. The material sequenced was PBMCs. Receptors were obtained from a man between 18 and 29 years old in good health and CMV-seropositive. Each CDR3 is given without its conserved first and last residue.

>TRBV11-2|NA
ASSFDTLFYEQY
>TRBV5-1|NA
ASSSTDRGQGEQY
>TRBV28|TRBJ1-1
ASSSTGVANTEAF
>TRBV25-1|TRBJ2-4
ASSESGPGAKNIQY
>TRBV27|TRBJ1-5
ASSSTFRDRSYQPQH
>TRBV15|TRBJ1-2
ATSPSNYGYT
>TRBV28|TRBJ1-2
ASSFQGSIYGYT
>TRBV4-2|TRBJ2-5
ASSQVGAEETQY
>TRBV6-5|TRBJ2-5
ASSYTIKETQY
>TRBV9|TRBJ2-3
ASSVVFGGATDTQY
>TRBV5-1|TRBJ2-5
ASSPWTSGGLKTQY
>TRBV30|TRBJ1-1
AWRATPPTGNGRTEAF
>TRBV5-1|TRBJ2-2
ASSLVRGSNTGELF
>TRBV5-4|TRBJ2-1
ASSSRDRAKDEQF
>TRBV7-9|TRBJ1-2
ASSSPALEPHGYT
>TRBV7-8|TRBJ2-3
ASSSQRPDTQY
>TRBV5-6|TRBJ2-7
ASSLVGGSGYEQY
>TRBV6-1|TRBJ1-1
ASSESGFRGL
>TRBV6-5|TRBJ1-2
ASGWTGGTYGYT
>TRBV19|TRBJ2-1
ASSIEVIAPNEQF
>TRBV6-5|TRBJ1-5
ASSSLKGGNQPQH
>TRBV7-3|TRBJ2-5
ASQRASGGQETQY
>TRBV30|TRBJ2-7
AWTENRGEQY
>TRBV11-2|TRBJ2-2
ASSLSGRSSGELF
>TRBV5-6|TRBJ2-7
ASSTTFYEQY
>TRBV29-1|TRBJ1-1
SVEGREGTEAF
>TRBV4-1|TRBJ2-2
ASSQDGRAGATGELF
>TRBV5-1|TRBJ2-7
ASSRKGGAEQY
>TRBV28|TRBJ1-5
ASTLSGGSNQPQH
>TRBV27|TRBJ1-2
ASRGPTEWDGYT
>TRBV21-1|TRBJ2-5
AIRRQGQETQY
>TRBV4-1|TRBJ2-3
ASSLRGTSAYTQY
>TRBV9|TRBJ2-2
ASSPRGGHNTGELF
>TRBV5-1|TRBJ1-1
ASSLGQGLNTEAF
>TRBV6-1|TRBJ2-3
ASSEVGPGDTQY
>TRBV28|TRBJ1-3
ASSPGTGRRNTIY
>TRBV19|TRBJ2-7
ASSDRFYEQY
>TRBV4-1|TRBJ2-3
ASSQDTSGGADTQY
>TRBV18|TRBJ1-1
ASSPGQQAF
>TRBV10-1|TRBJ2-1
ASSYLRTGFREQF
>TRBV7-6|TRBJ2-7
ASSLGAGGEQY
>TRBV10-2|TRBJ1-2
ASRAQGRYGYT